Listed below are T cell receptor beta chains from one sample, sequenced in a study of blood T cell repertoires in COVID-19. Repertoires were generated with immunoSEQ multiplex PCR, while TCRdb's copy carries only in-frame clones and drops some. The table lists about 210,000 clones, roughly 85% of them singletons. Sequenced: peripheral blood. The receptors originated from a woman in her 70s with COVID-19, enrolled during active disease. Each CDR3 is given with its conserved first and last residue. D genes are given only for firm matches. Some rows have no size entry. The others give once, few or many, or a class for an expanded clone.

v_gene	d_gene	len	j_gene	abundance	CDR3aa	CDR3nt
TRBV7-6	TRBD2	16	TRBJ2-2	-	CASSLFGGGPTGELFF	TGTGCCAGCAGCTTATTCGGCGGGGGACCTACCGGGGAGCTGTTTTTT
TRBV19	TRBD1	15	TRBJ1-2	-	CASSIPQGGSYGYTF	TGTGCCAGTAGTATACCACAGGGGGGCTCCTATGGCTACACCTTC
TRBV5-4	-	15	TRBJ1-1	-	CASSLEVVRDTEAFF	TGTGCCAGCAGCTTGGAAGTGGTTAGAGACACTGAAGCTTTCTTT
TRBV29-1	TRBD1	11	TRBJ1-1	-	CSVADRGSAFF	TGCAGCGTGGCGGACAGGGGATCGGCTTTCTTT
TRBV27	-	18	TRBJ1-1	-	CASSPTSIQVLGDTEAFF	TGTGCCAGCAGCCCAACCAGCATACAGGTGCTAGGGGACACTGAAGCTTTCTTT
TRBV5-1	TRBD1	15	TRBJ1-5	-	CASSLEAGGSQPQHF	TGCGCCAGCAGCTTGGAGGCAGGGGGCAGTCAGCCCCAGCATTTT
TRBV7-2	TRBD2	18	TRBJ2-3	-	CASSLAGFKRGSTDTQYF	TGTGCCAGCAGCTTAGCGGGTTTCAAGCGGGGCAGCACAGATACGCAGTATTTT
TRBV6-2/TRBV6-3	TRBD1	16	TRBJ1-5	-	CASSPLPTGTNQPQHF	TGTGCCAGCAGTCCCCTCCCGACAGGGACCAATCAGCCCCAGCATTTT
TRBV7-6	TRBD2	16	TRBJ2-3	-	CASSLGLAGNQDTQYF	TGTGCCAGCAGCTTAGGCCTAGCGGGAAATCAGGATACGCAGTATTTT
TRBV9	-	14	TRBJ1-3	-	CASSADSSGNTIYF	TGTGCCAGCAGCGCAGACAGCTCTGGAAACACCATATATTTT
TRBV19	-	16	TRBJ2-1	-	CASSMRTASSYNEQFF	TGTGCCAGTAGTATGAGGACAGCAAGCTCCTACAATGAGCAGTTCTTC
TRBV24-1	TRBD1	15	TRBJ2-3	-	CATSAGTGYSDTQYF	TGTGCCACCAGTGCAGGGACAGGGTATTCAGATACGCAGTATTTT
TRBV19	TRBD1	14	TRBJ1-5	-	CASRNQGDNQPQHF	TGTGCCAGTAGAAACCAGGGGGACAATCAGCCCCAGCATTTT
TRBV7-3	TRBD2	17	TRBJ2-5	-	CASSLLGTSGGFETQYF	TGTGCCAGCAGCTTATTAGGGACTAGCGGGGGATTCGAGACCCAGTACTTC
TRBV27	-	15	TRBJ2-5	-	CASSFTGTGQETQYF	TGTGCCAGCAGTTTTACAGGGACGGGCCAAGAGACCCAGTACTTC
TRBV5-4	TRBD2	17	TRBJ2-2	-	CASSKGLADPNTGELFF	TGTGCCAGCTCGAAGGGACTAGCGGACCCGAACACCGGGGAGCTGTTTTTT
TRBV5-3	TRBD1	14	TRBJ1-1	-	CARSARTGNTEAFF	TGTGCCAGAAGCGCGCGGACAGGGAACACTGAAGCTTTCTTT
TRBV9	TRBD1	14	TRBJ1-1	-	CASSWGQDNTEAFF	TGTGCCAGCAGCTGGGGACAGGATAACACTGAAGCTTTCTTT
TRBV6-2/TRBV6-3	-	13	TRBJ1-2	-	CASSYQGPYGYTF	TGTGCCAGCAGTTACCAGGGGCCCTATGGCTACACCTTC
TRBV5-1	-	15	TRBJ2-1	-	CASSLIASASNEQFF	TGCGCCAGCAGCTTGATCGCTAGCGCGAGCAATGAGCAGTTCTTC
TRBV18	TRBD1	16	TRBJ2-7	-	CASSLNRDREMWRQYF	TGTGCCAGCTCACTAAACCGGGACAGGGAAATGTGGAGACAGTACTTC
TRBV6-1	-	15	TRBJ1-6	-	CASSESGYLNSPLHF	TGTGCCAGCAGTGAAAGCGGGTACCTTAATTCACCCCTCCACTTT
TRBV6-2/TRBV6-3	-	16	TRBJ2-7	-	CASSSGFGRAAYEQYF	TGTGCCAGCAGTTCCGGATTTGGGCGGGCAGCCTACGAGCAGTACTTC
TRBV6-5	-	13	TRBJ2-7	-	CASSRGQTYEQYF	TGTGCCAGCAGCCGTGGACAGACCTACGAGCAGTACTTC
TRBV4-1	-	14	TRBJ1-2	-	CASSQGGGGYGYTF	TGCGCCAGCAGCCAAGGGGGGGGAGGTTATGGCTACACCTTC
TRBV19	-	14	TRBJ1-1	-	CASSRRGSDTEAFF	TGTGCCAGTAGTAGGCGGGGTTCGGACACTGAAGCTTTCTTT
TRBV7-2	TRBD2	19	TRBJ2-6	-	CASSQGLAGVISGANVLTF	TGTGCCAGCAGCCAGGGACTAGCGGGGGTAATCTCTGGGGCCAACGTCCTGACTTTC
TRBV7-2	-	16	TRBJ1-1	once	CASSLNPGGSGTEAFF	TGTGCCAGCAGCCTCAACCCCGGGGGATCGGGCACTGAAGCTTTCTTT
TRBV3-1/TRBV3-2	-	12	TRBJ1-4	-	CASSHLQEKLFF	TGTGCCAGCAGCCATCTACAGGAAAAACTGTTTTTT
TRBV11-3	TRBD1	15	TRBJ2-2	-	CASSSGQGDTGELFF	TGTGCCAGCAGCTCAGGACAGGGGGACACCGGGGAGCTGTTTTTT
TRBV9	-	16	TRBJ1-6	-	CASSVGAGEMNSPLHF	TGTGCCAGCAGCGTAGGTGCAGGGGAGATGAATTCACCCCTCCACTTT
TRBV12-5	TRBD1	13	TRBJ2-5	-	CASGFRDRETQYF	TGTGCTAGTGGTTTCCGGGACAGAGAGACCCAGTACTTC
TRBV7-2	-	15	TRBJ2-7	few	CASSRQVGLIYEQYF	TGTGCCAGCAGCCGGCAGGTGGGCCTAATTTACGAGCAGTACTTC
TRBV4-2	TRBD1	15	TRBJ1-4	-	CASSQLTGSNEKLFF	TGTGCCAGCAGCCAACTGACAGGGTCTAATGAAAAACTGTTTTTT
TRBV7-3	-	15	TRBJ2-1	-	CASSFFRQGRNEQFF	TGTGCCAGCAGCTTTTTCAGGCAGGGTAGAAATGAGCAGTTCTTC
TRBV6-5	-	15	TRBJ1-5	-	CASSYPTQVDQPQHF	TGTGCCAGCAGTTACCCAACCCAGGTCGATCAGCCCCAGCATTTT
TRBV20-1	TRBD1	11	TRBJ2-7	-	CSARQGPLLYF	TGCAGTGCCCGACAGGGGCCCCTCCTGTACTTC
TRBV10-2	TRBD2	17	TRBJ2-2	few	CASSESRLAGAAGELFF	TGCGCCAGCAGTGAGTCGAGGCTAGCGGGAGCCGCCGGGGAGCTGTTTTTT
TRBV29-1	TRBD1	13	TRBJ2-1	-	CSVDRAPGNEQFF	TGCAGCGTAGACAGGGCGCCGGGGAATGAGCAGTTCTTC
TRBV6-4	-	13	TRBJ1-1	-	CASRMTENTEAFF	TGTGCCAGCAGGATGACAGAGAACACTGAAGCTTTCTTT
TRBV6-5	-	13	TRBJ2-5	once	CAISRRDQETQYF	TGTGCCATCTCTCGGCGGGACCAAGAGACCCAGTACTTC
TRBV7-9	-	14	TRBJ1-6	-	CASQGSSYNSPLHF	TGTGCCAGTCAGGGTAGCTCCTATAATTCACCCCTCCACTTT
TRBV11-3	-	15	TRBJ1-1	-	CASSLLGQMNTEAFF	TGTGCCAGCAGCTTACTCGGACAGATGAACACTGAAGCTTTCTTT
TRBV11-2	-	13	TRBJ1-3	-	CASSLERAGPIYF	TGTGCCAGCAGCTTAGAGAGGGCCGGGCCCATATATTTT
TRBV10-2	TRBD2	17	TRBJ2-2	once	CASIGLAGNPNTGELFF	TGCGCCAGCATCGGACTAGCGGGCAACCCGAACACCGGGGAGCTGTTTTTT
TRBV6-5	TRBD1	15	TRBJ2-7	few	CASKFRDRGSYEQYF	TGTGCCAGCAAGTTCCGGGACAGGGGCTCCTACGAGCAGTACTTC
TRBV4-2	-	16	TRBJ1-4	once	CASSQDPGGINEKLFF	TGTGCCAGCAGCCAAGATCCGGGGGGGATTAATGAAAAACTGTTTTTT
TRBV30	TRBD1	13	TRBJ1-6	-	CAWDRVRGSPLHF	TGTGCCTGGGACAGGGTCAGAGGTTCACCCCTCCACTTT
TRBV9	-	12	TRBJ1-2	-	CASSVDNYGYTF	TGTGCCAGCAGCGTGGACAATTATGGCTACACCTTC
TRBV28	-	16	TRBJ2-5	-	CASSFYKQGIGKTQYF	TGTGCCAGCAGTTTCTATAAACAGGGTATAGGAAAGACCCAGTACTTC
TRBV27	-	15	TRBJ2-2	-	CASTSLGGNTGELFF	TGTGCCAGCACCTCGCTAGGAGGGAACACCGGGGAGCTGTTTTTT
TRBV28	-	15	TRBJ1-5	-	CASSYQGRGDQPQHF	TGTGCCAGCAGTTACCAGGGACGCGGGGATCAGCCCCAGCATTTT
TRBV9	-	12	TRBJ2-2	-	CASSVATGELFF	TGTGCCAGCAGCGTAGCTACCGGGGAGCTGTTTTTT
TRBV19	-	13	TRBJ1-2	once	CASTSGQAYGYTF	TGTGCCAGTACCAGCGGCCAGGCCTATGGCTACACCTTC
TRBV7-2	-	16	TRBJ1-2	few	CASSLARRGMDYGYTF	TGTGCCAGCAGCTTAGCGAGGCGGGGGATGGACTATGGCTACACCTTC
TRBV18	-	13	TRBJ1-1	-	CASSPGQITEAFF	TGTGCCAGCTCACCAGGACAGATAACTGAAGCTTTCTTT
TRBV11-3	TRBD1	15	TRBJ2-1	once	CASSLEGQAYNEQFF	TGTGCCAGCAGCTTAGAGGGACAGGCGTACAATGAGCAGTTCTTC
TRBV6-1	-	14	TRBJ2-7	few	CASSEEGTGRYRYF	TGTGCCAGCAGTGAAGAAGGCACAGGTAGATATAGGTACTTC
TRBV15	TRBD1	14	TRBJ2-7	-	CATSGGTGVDEQYF	TGTGCCACCAGCGGCGGGACAGGGGTTGACGAGCAGTACTTC
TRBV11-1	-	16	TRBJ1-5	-	CASSLGGTRVCQPQHF	TGTGCCAGCAGCTTAGGCGGCACTAGGGTGTGTCAGCCCCAGCATTTT